One and the same sample provided the 17 T cell receptor beta chains below, sequenced in a study of CD8+ T cells in alopecia areata (dated by TCRdb to 2016 to 2018). Library preparation was by the immunoSEQ multiplex PCR assay. RNA was extracted from all samples and reverse transcribed into cDNA, which served as template for TCR sequencing. This is the immuneACCESS table as TCRdb keeps it, with only in-frame sequences that have V and J called. A part of the clones is gone; compared with another copy, unresolved V genes explain less than half, and the rest is unexplained. Recorded for this sample are 140,000 to 150,000 clones; more than 45% of them occurred a single time. In total, the top ten clones hold about 6.3% of the sample. Sequenced sample: CD4+ T cells sorted from blood. These receptors were taken from a human donor with alopecia areata.

The chain couples TRBV27 to TRBJ2-7; D is undetermined. V was clipped by 5 bases and J by 4 bases, with 15 bases between them. CDR1 and CDR2 (germline): MNHEY, SMNVEV (reference sequence). This CDR3 comprises 14 residues. For the CDR3, the DNA is TGTGCCAGCAGTCTCGCCGGGCTGCTTTACGAGCAGTACTTC. Its translation is CASSLAGLLYEQYF.

J is TRBJ1-5 and V is TRBV4-1; TRBD1 matches 8 bases. Germline CDR1 reads MGHRA; CDR2 reads YSYEKL. J lost 4 bases, V lost 3 bases, and 2 bases had no gene match. This CDR3 spans 14 amino acids. CDR3 loop: CASSQGQVNQPQHF. CDR3 sequence (DNA): TGCGCCAGCAGCCAGGGACAGGTGAATCAGCCCCAGCATTTT.

The V call is TRBV30, the J call TRBJ1-2, with D perhaps TRBD1 (5 bases). This CDR3 is 13 amino acids long. CDR1 and CDR2 from the germline V gene are GTSNPN and SVGIG (reference sequence). Trimming removed 2 bases from V and 5 bases from J, with 12 bases in between. The CDR3 nucleotides read TGTGCCTGGAGTTCCGGGACGTCGTATGGCTACACCTTC. Protein: CAWSSGTSYGYTF.

The J gene is TRBJ2-7, the V gene TRBV4-1; a possible D gene is TRBD1 (5 bases). The CDR3 sequence is 16 residues long. Germline lookup yields CDR1 MGHRA and CDR2 YSYEKL. V lost 3 bases to trimming and J lost 4 bases, with 19 bases between them. The CDR3 nucleotides are TGCGCCAGCAGCCATCACCCGGACATAGCCAATTACGAGCAGTACTTC. It is translated as CASSHHPDIANYEQYF.

The J gene is TRBJ2-3, the V gene TRBV25-1; 7 bases align to TRBD1. Germline loops: CDR1 MGHDK, CDR2 SYGVNS. V lost 6 bases, J lost 1 base, and 7 bases stayed unmatched. The CDR3 is 15 residues long. The CDR3 loop reads CASSRDSGGTDTQYF. The CDR3 DNA follows: TGTGCCAGCAGCCGGGACAGTGGGGGCACAGATACGCAGTATTTT.

The gene calls are TRBV5-1 and TRBJ2-7; 8 bases match TRBD1. CDR1 and CDR2 from the germline V gene are SGHRS and YFSETQ. The CDR3 is 12 amino acids. Trimming cost V 4 bases and J 5 bases; bases outside gene matches: 2. Here the CDR3 DNA reads TGCGCCAGCAGCAGGACAGGGAACGAGCAGTACTTC. This gives the protein CASSRTGNEQYF.

This rearrangement joins TRBV5-1 to TRBJ2-1; TRBD1 aligns across 7 bases. The CDR3 extends over 14 amino acids. Trimming took 3 bases from V and 7 from J; bases not matched to a gene: 7. CDR1 is SGHRS, CDR2 YFSETQ, per germline. In DNA form, the CDR3 reads TGCGCCAGCAGCTCTCAGGACAGGAGTAATGAGCAGTTCTTC. It translates to CASSSQDRSNEQFF.

This clone turned up a few times. The chain is built from TRBV5-4 and TRBJ2-3; D uncertain. In germline, CDR1 is SGHNT, CDR2 YYREEE (reference sequence). The CDR3 loop spans 16 amino acids. V shed 2 bases and J shed 0 bases, with 13 bases lying between them. CDR3 loop: CASSFGRRPSTDTQYF. In nucleotides, the CDR3 is TGTGCCAGCAGCTTCGGGCGGCGCCCTAGCACAGATACGCAGTATTTT. The entire variable domain, with the rest obtained from reference TRBV5-4 and TRBJ2-3, is as follows: ETGVTQSPTHLIKTRGQQVTLRCSSQSGHNTVSWYQQALGQGPQFIFQYYREEENGRGNFPPRFSGLQFPNYSSELNVNALELDDSALYLCASSFGRRPSTDTQYFGPGTRLTVL.

The rearrangement joins TRBV30 to TRBJ2-5, with TRBD2 matching over 8 bases. Trimming took 0 bases from V and 9 from J; bases not matched to a gene: 9. CDR3 length: 14 residues. Per the germline V gene, CDR1 is GTSNPN and CDR2 is SVGIG (reference sequence). The CDR3 DNA reads as TGTGCCTGGAGTGTACTAGCGGAGGAGATGGCCCAGTACTTC. It yields the protein CAWSVLAEEMAQYF.

The chain combines TRBV6-5 with TRBJ2-7, with a weak D call TRBD2 (6 bases). Germline V gives CDR1 MNHEY, CDR2 SVGAGI. The CDR3 runs 11 residues. The ends were cut back, 4 bases at V and 8 bases at J, with 9 bases in the middle. The CDR3 DNA reads TGTGCCAGCAGTTCTCGGGAGCAGCAGTACTTC. Its protein product is CASSSREQQYF.

The table lists this clone with a few counts. J is TRBJ1-2 and V is TRBV29-1; D not certain. This CDR3 spans 13 amino acids. The germline V gene has CDR1 SQVTM and CDR2 ANQGSEA. The V and J ends lost 5 bases and 0 bases respectively, with 10 bases between them. Here the CDR3 reads CSVLHGTNYGYTF. Written as DNA, the CDR3 is TGCAGCGTTCTTCACGGCACTAACTATGGCTACACCTTC.

This clone was found a few times. The CDR3 loop reads CSVEPLFRGEQYF. For the CDR3, the DNA is TGCAGCGTTGAACCTCTTTTTCGGGGAGAGCAGTACTTC. This chain links TRBV29-1 with TRBJ2-7; TRBD2 is a possible D gene (5 bases). The V end lost 2 bases, the J end lost 7 bases, and 15 bases lay between the germline ends. The CDR3 extends over 13 amino acids. Germline CDR1 and CDR2: SQVTM and ANQGSEA.

This clone has a handful of counts. The CDR3 protein is CSVADRDRGYTF. The CDR3 DNA reads TGCAGCGTCGCTGACAGGGATCGTGGCTACACCTTC. This rearrangement joins TRBV29-1 to TRBJ1-2, with 7 positions matching TRBD1. The CDR3 runs 12 residues. Germline V gene sequence: CDR1 SQVTM, CDR2 ANQGSEA. The V and J ends lost 6 bases and 7 bases, in that order; junction bases with no gene match: 8.

Comment on this clone: This same CDR3 is encoded by further DNA sequences in the sample. This chain joins TRBV29-1 and TRBJ2-7; 11 nucleotides line up with TRBD2. CDR3 length equals 13 residues. The J segment lost 2 bases and the V segment lost 6 bases, leaving 3 bases of the junction unmatched. The germline V gene encodes CDR1 SQVTM and CDR2 ANQGSEA. The CDR3 bases are TGCAGCGTCCGACTAGCGGGGCCCTACGAGCAGTACTTC. This translates into CSVRLAGPYEQYF.

V and J are TRBV7-9 and TRBJ2-7, with a weak D call TRBD1 (7 bases). With 5 bases removed from V and 6 bases from J, the gap between germline ends came to 14 bases. This CDR3 has 13 amino acids. From germline, CDR1 is SEHNR and CDR2 FQNEAQ (reference sequence). DNA of the CDR3: TGTGCCAGCAGCCGGGGACAGCGGGTCGAGCAGTACTTC. This sequence encodes CASSRGQRVEQYF.

V gene TRBV5-4 combines with J gene TRBJ2-1; D remains unclear. V lost 4 bases and J lost 4, with 15 bases in between. Germline CDR1 reads SGHNT; CDR2 reads YYREEE (reference sequence). The CDR3 runs 15 residues. CDR3 sequence: CASSKNIGNYNEQFF. As DNA, the CDR3 is TGTGCCAGCAGCAAAAACATAGGAAATTACAATGAGCAGTTCTTC.

This clone was counted only a few times. The chain employs TRBV29-1 and TRBJ2-7, with 8 bases aligning to TRBD1. Germline V CDR1 and CDR2: SQVTM, ANQGSEA. The trim removed 3 bases at V and 0 bases at J, leaving 10 bases unmatched. The CDR3 loop spans 16 amino acids. As DNA, the CDR3 is TGCAGCGTTGAGAGGGGGACAGGCGGATACTCCTACGAGCAGTACTTC. It codes for CSVERGTGGYSYEQYF.